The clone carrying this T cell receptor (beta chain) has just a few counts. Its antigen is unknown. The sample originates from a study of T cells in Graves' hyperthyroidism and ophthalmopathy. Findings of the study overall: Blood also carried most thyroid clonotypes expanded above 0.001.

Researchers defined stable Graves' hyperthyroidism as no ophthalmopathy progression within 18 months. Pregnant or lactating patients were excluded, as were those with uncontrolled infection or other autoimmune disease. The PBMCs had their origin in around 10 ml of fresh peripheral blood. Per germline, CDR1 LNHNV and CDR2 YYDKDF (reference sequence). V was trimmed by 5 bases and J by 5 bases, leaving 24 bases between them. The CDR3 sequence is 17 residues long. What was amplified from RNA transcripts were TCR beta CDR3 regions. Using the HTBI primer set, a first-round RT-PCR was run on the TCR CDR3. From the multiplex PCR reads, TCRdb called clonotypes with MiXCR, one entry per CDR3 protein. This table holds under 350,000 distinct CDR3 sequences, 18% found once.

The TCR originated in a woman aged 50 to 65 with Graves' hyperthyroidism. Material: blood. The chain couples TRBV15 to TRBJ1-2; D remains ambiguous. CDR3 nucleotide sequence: TGTGCCACCAGCTCCCTAACGGGAGGGCGGTCGCGGTATGGCTACACCTTC. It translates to CATSSLTGGRSRYGYTF.